These T cell receptor beta chains were read from a single sample in a study of blood T cell repertoires in COVID-19. Data came from immunoSEQ multiplex PCR; TCRdb stores just in-frame clones and leaves some out. The table includes approximately 310,000 clones, about 89% detected once. The sample taken for sequencing was PBMCs or T cells enriched from blood (not recorded which). The source of these receptors is a man between 60 and 75 years old who had recovered from COVID-19. Both conserved end residues are part of each CDR3. A D gene is named only where the DNA matches it firmly. A clone size is listed for some rows: how often the clone was seen (once, few, many), or a class if it is expanded.

15,-,TRBV5-1,TRBJ2-1,-,TGCGCCAGCAGCTTAGGACTACTCTCCTACAATGAGCAGTTCTTC,CASSLGLLSYNEQFF
13,-,TRBV20-1,TRBJ1-3,-,TGCAGTGCTAGTTCAGGGGCTGGAAACACCATATATTTT,CSASSGAGNTIYF
13,-,TRBV28,TRBJ1-3,-,TGTGCCAGCAAGGAGGGATCTGGAAACACCATATATTTT,CASKEGSGNTIYF
15,-,TRBV4-3,TRBJ2-3,-,TGCGCCAGCAGCCAAACAGGGACCCCGCCAGATACGCAGTATTTT,CASSQTGTPPDTQYF
10,-,TRBV29-1,TRBJ2-1,-,TGCAGCGTCTCTTACAATGAGCAGTTCTTC,CSVSYNEQFF
15,TRBD2,TRBV5-1,TRBJ2-3,once,TGCGCCAGCAGCGTACCAGCGGGAGGCACAGATACGCAGTATTTT,CASSVPAGGTDTQYF
15,-,TRBV9,TRBJ2-7,-,TGTGCCAGCAGCGTAGCCCTCGGACTGGAGGGAGAGCAGTACTTC,CASSVALGLEGEQYF
14,TRBD2,TRBV6-5,TRBJ2-6,-,TGTGCCAGCAGTTACAGCGGACTAGAAAACGTCCTGACTTTC,CASSYSGLENVLTF
13,-,TRBV7-8,TRBJ2-5,-,TGTGCCAGCAGCCCATCGGCCGGGGAGACCCAGTACTTC,CASSPSAGETQYF
15,TRBD2,TRBV5-4,TRBJ2-3,-,TGTGCCAGCAGCCCAATGACTAGCAGTATAGATACGCAGTATTTT,CASSPMTSSIDTQYF
13,-,TRBV5-1,TRBJ1-1,-,TGCGCCAGCAGCTTAGAGGCGGTGAATGAAGCTTTCTTT,CASSLEAVNEAFF
14,TRBD1,TRBV9,TRBJ1-5,-,TGTGCCAGCAGCGGGACAGGGGAGGGTCAGCCCCAGCATTTT,CASSGTGEGQPQHF
13,-,TRBV12-3/TRBV12-4,TRBJ2-7,-,TGTGCCAGCAGTTTAAACAGCGGAGGCGAGCAGTACTTC,CASSLNSGGEQYF
13,TRBD1,TRBV20-1,TRBJ1-1,-,TGCAGTGCTGGTGGGACAGGGGTTTCCTCGGCTTTCTTT,CSAGGTGVSSAFF
15,-,TRBV5-1,TRBJ2-5,-,TGCGCCAGCAGCCCTCCGACAGGAAGACAAGAGACCCAGTACTTC,CASSPPTGRQETQYF
16,-,TRBV5-1,TRBJ2-1,-,TGCGCCAGCAGCCTAGAGGGACACCAAATCTACAATGAGCAGTTCTTC,CASSLEGHQIYNEQFF
16,TRBD2,TRBV10-1,TRBJ2-1,-,TGCGCCAGCTCTAACCCTAGCGGGAGTTCCTACAATGAGCAGTTCTTC,CASSNPSGSSYNEQFF
15,TRBD1,TRBV5-1,TRBJ1-1,-,TGCGCCAGCAGCTTAACCTGGACAGGGGGCACTGAAGCTTTCTTT,CASSLTWTGGTEAFF
14,TRBD1,TRBV5-1,TRBJ1-5,-,TGCGCCAGCAGCCCCGGGGACAGCGGTCAGCCCCAGCATTTT,CASSPGDSGQPQHF
14,TRBD1,TRBV5-1,TRBJ1-5,-,TGCGCCAGCAGCCCGGGACAGGGCGTACAGCCCCAGCATTTT,CASSPGQGVQPQHF
17,-,TRBV2,TRBJ1-5,-,TGTGCCAGCCAGGTCGGTTTTGGGGGCGCGGGCAATCAGCCCCAGCATTTT,CASQVGFGGAGNQPQHF
17,TRBD2,TRBV7-6,TRBJ2-1,-,TGTGCCAGCAGCCCCAACCAGGGACTAGCGGGAAAAAATGAGCAGTTCTTC,CASSPNQGLAGKNEQFF
15,TRBD2,TRBV5-1,TRBJ2-2,-,TGCGCCAGCTCAGAGAGCGGGAGGATCACCGGGGAGCTGTTTTTT,CASSESGRITGELFF
13,-,TRBV5-6,TRBJ2-2,-,TGTGCCAGCAGCTTGAATTTTCTCGGGGAGCTGTTTTTT,CASSLNFLGELFF
15,-,TRBV28,TRBJ1-3,-,TGTGCCAGCAGTTTACTGGCAGGGCCTGGAAACACCATATATTTT,CASSLLAGPGNTIYF
14,-,TRBV5-4,TRBJ1-2,once,TGTGCCAGCAGCTTGATACGGGAGAACTATGGCTACACCTTC,CASSLIRENYGYTF
15,-,TRBV2,TRBJ2-2,-,TGTGCCAGCAGTCCCGGGAGCGGTTTCACCGGGGAGCTGTTTTTT,CASSPGSGFTGELFF
16,TRBD2,TRBV30,TRBJ2-3,-,TGTGCCTGGAGTTCAACGCGGACTAGCGTCACAGATACGCAGTATTTT,CAWSSTRTSVTDTQYF
14,TRBD1,TRBV11-2,TRBJ1-3,few,TGTGCCAGCAGTTTCAGGGGGCGGTTAAACACCATATATTTT,CASSFRGRLNTIYF
14,-,TRBV12-5,TRBJ1-1,-,TGTGCTAGTGCTTGGGAGGGCAGTATGACTGAAGCTTTCTTT,CASAWEGSMTEAFF
15,-,TRBV7-9,TRBJ1-1,once,TGTGCCAGCAGCTTAGTCGCAGGGCAGAACACTGAAGCTTTCTTT,CASSLVAGQNTEAFF
15,-,TRBV5-1,TRBJ2-7,-,TGCGCCAGCAGCTTGGATGGCAGGGGATATGGGGAGCAGTACTTC,CASSLDGRGYGEQYF
16,TRBD1,TRBV5-1,TRBJ2-2,-,TGCGCCAGCAGCCTGTGGACAGGACGCAACACCGGGGAGCTGTTTTTT,CASSLWTGRNTGELFF
17,TRBD1,TRBV7-2,TRBJ2-2,few,TGTGCCAGCAGCTTAGCGGGGACAGGGGTACAAGCCGGGGAGCTGTTTTTT,CASSLAGTGVQAGELFF
16,-,TRBV5-1,TRBJ1-1,-,TGCGCCAGCAGCTTGTTTGTTACAGAACAAGGCACTGAAGCTTTCTTT,CASSLFVTEQGTEAFF
13,-,TRBV10-2,TRBJ2-5,-,TGCGCCAGCAGTAGAGGGTACCAAGAGACCCAGTACTTC,CASSRGYQETQYF
15,TRBD1,TRBV6-6,TRBJ1-2,-,TGTGCCAGCAGTTACTCGGACAGGGGACCCTATGGCTACACCTTC,CASSYSDRGPYGYTF
14,-,TRBV6-5,TRBJ1-5,once,TGTGCCAGCAGTTCACAGGGAGGCAATCAGCCCCAGCATTTT,CASSSQGGNQPQHF
15,-,TRBV7-9,TRBJ2-3,few,TGTGCCAGCAGCTTAGAAACACTAGTGGTGGATACGCAGTATTTT,CASSLETLVVDTQYF
11,-,TRBV29-1,TRBJ2-7,-,TGCAGCGTTGTTGCAGGGTACGAGCAGTACTTC,CSVVAGYEQYF
15,TRBD2,TRBV5-1,TRBJ2-7,-,TGCGCCAGCAGGCCTATAGCGGGACTTACCTACGAGCAGTACTTC,CASRPIAGLTYEQYF
13,-,TRBV27,TRBJ1-5,-,TGTGCCAGCAGTCCGGTGCAGGATCAGCCCCAGCATTTT,CASSPVQDQPQHF
15,TRBD1,TRBV2,TRBJ1-5,once,TGTGCCAGCAGTGCTGAGGGGGCGGCAAATCAGCCCCAGCATTTT,CASSAEGAANQPQHF
15,TRBD1,TRBV4-1,TRBJ1-6,-,TGCGCCAGCAGCCCTTCTGACAGGGATAATTCACCCCTCCACTTT,CASSPSDRDNSPLHF
17,TRBD2,TRBV5-1,TRBJ2-1,-,TGCGCCAGCAGCCGTGGACTAGCGGGATTAATTGTCAATGAGCAGTTCTTC,CASSRGLAGLIVNEQFF
15,-,TRBV28,TRBJ2-1,few,TGTGCCAGCAGTTTCAAGCGGATTGCCCTCGATGAGCAGTTCTTC,CASSFKRIALDEQFF
15,TRBD2,TRBV4-3,TRBJ2-7,-,TGCGCCAGCAGCGTGACTAGCGGGAGCTCCTACGAGCAGTACTTC,CASSVTSGSSYEQYF
13,TRBD2,TRBV10-3,TRBJ2-1,once,TGTGCCATGGGTCCAGCGGGAGGTAGTGAGCAGTTCTTC,CAMGPAGGSEQFF
13,TRBD1,TRBV19,TRBJ1-6,-,TGTGCCAGTAGAGGACAGGTCAATTCACCCCTCCACTTT,CASRGQVNSPLHF
14,-,TRBV5-4,TRBJ2-7,-,TGTGCCAGCAGCTTGGTCCGGGGCTCCTACGAGCAGTACTTC,CASSLVRGSYEQYF
13,TRBD1,TRBV7-9,TRBJ1-2,-,TGTGCCAGCACACAGGGGACAGGGGATCTTGACACCTTC,CASTQGTGDLDTF
14,-,TRBV2,TRBJ2-1,-,TGTGCCAGCAGGGCAGAATCTTTCGACAATGAGCAGTTCTTC,CASRAESFDNEQFF
14,TRBD1,TRBV4-1,TRBJ1-1,-,TGCGCCAGCAGCGGCCGGACAGGGAAGACTGAAGCTTTCTTT,CASSGRTGKTEAFF
15,-,TRBV5-1,TRBJ1-6,-,TGCGCCAGCTCCGGACAGAGCTCCTATAATTCACCCCTCCACTTT,CASSGQSSYNSPLHF
18,-,TRBV21-1,TRBJ2-1,-,TGTGCCAGCAGCAAATCCCCCCCTTGGGCGGGAGGCTACAATGAGCAGTTCTTC,CASSKSPPWAGGYNEQFF
14,TRBD1,TRBV7-2,TRBJ2-3,once,TGTGCCAGCAGAGGCAGGGGGCAGACAGATACGCAGTATTTT,CASRGRGQTDTQYF
15,TRBD1,TRBV4-1,TRBJ2-5,-,TGCGCCAGCAGCCAATTACAGGGGAGCCAAGAGACCCAGTACTTC,CASSQLQGSQETQYF